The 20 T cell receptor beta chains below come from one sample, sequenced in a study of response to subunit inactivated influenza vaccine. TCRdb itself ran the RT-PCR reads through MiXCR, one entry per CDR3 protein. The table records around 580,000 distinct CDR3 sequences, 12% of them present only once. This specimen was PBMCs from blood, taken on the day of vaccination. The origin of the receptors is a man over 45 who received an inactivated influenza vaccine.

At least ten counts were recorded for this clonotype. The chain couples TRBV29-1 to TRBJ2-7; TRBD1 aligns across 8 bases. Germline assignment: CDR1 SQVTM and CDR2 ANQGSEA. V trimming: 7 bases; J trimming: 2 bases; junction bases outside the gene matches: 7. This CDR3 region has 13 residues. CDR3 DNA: TGCAGCGCCGGACAGGGAACGACCTACGAGCAGTACTTC. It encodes CSAGQGTTYEQYF.

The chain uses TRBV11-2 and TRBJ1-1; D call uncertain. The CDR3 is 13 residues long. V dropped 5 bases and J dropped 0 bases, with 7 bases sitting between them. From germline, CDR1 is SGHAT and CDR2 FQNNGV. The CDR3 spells CASSPELNTEAFF. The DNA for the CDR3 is TGTGCCAGCAGCCCCGAGCTGAACACTGAAGCTTTCTTT.

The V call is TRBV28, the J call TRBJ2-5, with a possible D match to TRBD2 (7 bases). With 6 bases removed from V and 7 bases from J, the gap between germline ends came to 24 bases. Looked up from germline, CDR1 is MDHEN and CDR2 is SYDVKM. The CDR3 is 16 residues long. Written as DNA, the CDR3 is TGTGCCAGCAGCCGACTAGCTGGGGGCGACTACGGGACCCAGTACTTC. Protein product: CASSRLAGGDYGTQYF.

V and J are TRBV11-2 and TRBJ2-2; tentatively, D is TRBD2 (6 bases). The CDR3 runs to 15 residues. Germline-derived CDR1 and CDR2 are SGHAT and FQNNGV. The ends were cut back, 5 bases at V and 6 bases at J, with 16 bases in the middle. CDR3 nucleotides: TGTGCCAGCAGCCCCCCCACCCGGGGGTCCGGGGAGCTGTTTTTT. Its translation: CASSPPTRGSGELFF.

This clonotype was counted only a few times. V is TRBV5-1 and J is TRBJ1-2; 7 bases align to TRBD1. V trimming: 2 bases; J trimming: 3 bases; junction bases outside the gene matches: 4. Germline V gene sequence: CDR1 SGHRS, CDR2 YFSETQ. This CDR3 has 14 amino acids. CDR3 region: CASSFGQDYYGYTF. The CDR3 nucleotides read TGCGCCAGCAGCTTTGGACAGGATTACTATGGCTACACCTTC.

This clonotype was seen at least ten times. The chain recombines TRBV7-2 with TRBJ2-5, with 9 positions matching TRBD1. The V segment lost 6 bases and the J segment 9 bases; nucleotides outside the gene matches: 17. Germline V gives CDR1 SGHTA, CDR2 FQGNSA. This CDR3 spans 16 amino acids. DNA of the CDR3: TGTGCCAGCAGTAGAAGGGGGTTAGGGGACAGGGAGTCCCAGTACTTC. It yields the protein CASSRRGLGDRESQYF.

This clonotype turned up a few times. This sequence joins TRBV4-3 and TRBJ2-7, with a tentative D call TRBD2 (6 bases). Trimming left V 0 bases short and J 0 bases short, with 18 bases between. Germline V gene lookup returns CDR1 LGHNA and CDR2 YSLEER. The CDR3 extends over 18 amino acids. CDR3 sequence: CASSQDTPGSYSSYEQYF. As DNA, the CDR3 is TGCGCCAGCAGCCAAGATACGCCCGGGAGCTACAGCTCCTACGAGCAGTACTTC.

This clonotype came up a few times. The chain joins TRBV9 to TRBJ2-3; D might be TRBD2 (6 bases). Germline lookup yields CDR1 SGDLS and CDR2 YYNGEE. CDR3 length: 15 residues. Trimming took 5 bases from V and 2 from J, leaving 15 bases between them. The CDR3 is CASRAIAEDTDTQYF. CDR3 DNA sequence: TGTGCCAGCAGGGCGATAGCGGAGGACACAGATACGCAGTATTTT.

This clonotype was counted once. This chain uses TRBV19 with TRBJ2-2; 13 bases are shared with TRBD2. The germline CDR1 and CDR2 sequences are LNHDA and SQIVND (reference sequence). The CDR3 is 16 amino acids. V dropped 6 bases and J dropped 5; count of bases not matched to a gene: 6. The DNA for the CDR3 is TGTGCCAGTAGCCCTTGGGGACTAGCGGGAACCGGGGAGCTGTTTTTT. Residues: CASSPWGLAGTGELFF. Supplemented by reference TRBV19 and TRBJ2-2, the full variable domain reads DGGITQSPKYLFRKEGQNVTLSCEQNLNHDAMYWYRQDPGQGLRLIYYSQIVNDFQKGDIAEGYSVSREKKESFPLTVTSAQKNPTAFYLCASSPWGLAGTGELFFGEGSRLTVL.

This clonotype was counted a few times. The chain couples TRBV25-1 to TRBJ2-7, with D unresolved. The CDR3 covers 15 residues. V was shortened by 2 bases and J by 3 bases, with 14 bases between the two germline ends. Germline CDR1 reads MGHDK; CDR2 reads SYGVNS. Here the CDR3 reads CASSERWTQGYEQYF. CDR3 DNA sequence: TGTGCCAGCAGTGAAAGGTGGACCCAAGGCTACGAGCAGTACTTC.

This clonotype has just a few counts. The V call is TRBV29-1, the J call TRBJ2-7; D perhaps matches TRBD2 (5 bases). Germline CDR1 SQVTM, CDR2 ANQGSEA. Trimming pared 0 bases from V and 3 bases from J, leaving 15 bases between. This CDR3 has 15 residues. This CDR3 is CSVEDRAESRYEQYF. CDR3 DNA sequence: TGCAGCGTTGAAGATCGAGCGGAGTCCCGCTACGAGCAGTACTTC.

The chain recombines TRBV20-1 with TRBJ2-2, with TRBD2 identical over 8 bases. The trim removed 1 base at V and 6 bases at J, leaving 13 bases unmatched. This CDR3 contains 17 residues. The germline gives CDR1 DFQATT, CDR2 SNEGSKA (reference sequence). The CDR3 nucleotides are TGCAGTGCTAGAGTCCCCCTTGGGACTAGGGGTTCCGGGGAGCTGTTTTTT. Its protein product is CSARVPLGTRGSGELFF.

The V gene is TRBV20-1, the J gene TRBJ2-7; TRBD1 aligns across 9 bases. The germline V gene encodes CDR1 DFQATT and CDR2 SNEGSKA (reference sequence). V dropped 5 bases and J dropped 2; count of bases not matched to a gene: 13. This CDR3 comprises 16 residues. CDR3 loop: CSAHQPPGQGTYEQYF. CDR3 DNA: TGCAGTGCTCATCAACCACCGGGACAGGGAACCTACGAGCAGTACTTC.

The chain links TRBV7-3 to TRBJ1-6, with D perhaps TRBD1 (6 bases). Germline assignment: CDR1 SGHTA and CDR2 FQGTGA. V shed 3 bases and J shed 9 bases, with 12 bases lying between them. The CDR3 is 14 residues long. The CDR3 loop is CASSLGGGVSPLHF. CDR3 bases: TGTGCCAGCAGCTTGGGAGGGGGAGTTTCACCCCTCCACTTT.

Here the CDR3 reads CASRHGPWGRAEAFF. In nucleotides, the CDR3 is TGTGCCAGCAGACACGGCCCTTGGGGGCGGGCTGAAGCTTTCTTT. The J gene is TRBJ1-1, the V gene TRBV3-1; possible D gene TRBD1, 6 bases. V gave up 6 bases and J gave up 6 bases, with 20 bases separating them. The CDR3 has 15 amino acids. Germline assignment: CDR1 LGHDT and CDR2 YNNKEL (reference sequence).

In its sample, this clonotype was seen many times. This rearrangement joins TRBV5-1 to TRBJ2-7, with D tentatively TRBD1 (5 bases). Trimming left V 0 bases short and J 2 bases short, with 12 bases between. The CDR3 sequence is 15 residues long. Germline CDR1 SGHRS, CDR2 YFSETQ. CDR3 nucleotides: TGCGCCAGCAGCTTGGACAGGCCCTTTACCTACGAGCAGTACTTC. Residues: CASSLDRPFTYEQYF.

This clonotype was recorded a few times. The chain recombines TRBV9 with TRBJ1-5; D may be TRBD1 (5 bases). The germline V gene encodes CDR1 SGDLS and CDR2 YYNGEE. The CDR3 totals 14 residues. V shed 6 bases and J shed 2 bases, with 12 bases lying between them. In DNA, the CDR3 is TGTGCCAGCACCCCAGGGTCAGGCAATCAGCCCCAGCATTTT. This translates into CASTPGSGNQPQHF. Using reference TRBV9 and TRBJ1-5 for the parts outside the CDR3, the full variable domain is DSGVTQTPKHLITATGQRVTLRCSPRSGDLSVYWYQQSLDQGLQFLIQYYNGEERAKGNILERFSAQQFPDLHSELNLSSLELGDSALYFCASTPGSGNQPQHFGDGTRLSIL.

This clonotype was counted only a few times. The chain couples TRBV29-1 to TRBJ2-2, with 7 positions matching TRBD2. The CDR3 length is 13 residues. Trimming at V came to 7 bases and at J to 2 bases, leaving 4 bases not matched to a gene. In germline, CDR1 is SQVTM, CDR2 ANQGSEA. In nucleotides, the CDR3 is TGCAGCGCGACGGGACTAAACACCGGGGAGCTGTTTTTT. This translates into CSATGLNTGELFF.

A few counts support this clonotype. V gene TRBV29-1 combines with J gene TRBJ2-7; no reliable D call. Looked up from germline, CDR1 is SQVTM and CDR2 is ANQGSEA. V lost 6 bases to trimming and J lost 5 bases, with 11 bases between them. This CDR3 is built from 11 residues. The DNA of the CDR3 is TGCAGCGTAGCAACAGCAAACGAGCAGTACTTC. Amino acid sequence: CSVATANEQYF.

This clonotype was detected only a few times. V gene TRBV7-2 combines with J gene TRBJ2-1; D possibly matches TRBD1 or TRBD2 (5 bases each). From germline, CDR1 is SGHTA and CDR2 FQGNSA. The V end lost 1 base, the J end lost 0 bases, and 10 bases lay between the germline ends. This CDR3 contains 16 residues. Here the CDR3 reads CASSLGGTYSYNEQFF. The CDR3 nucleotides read TGTGCCAGCAGCTTAGGGGGGACCTACTCCTACAATGAGCAGTTCTTC.